These T cell receptor beta chains were read from a single sample in a study of blood T cell repertoires in COVID-19. Here immunoSEQ multiplex PCR was the method, and the copy in TCRdb shows in-frame clones only, minus some. The sample has around 250,000 clones, over 70% seen once. Sequencing input: peripheral blood. The receptors shown here come from an older man with acute or convalescent COVID-19. Both conserved end residues are part of each CDR3. D genes are given only for firm matches. The size entry is marked missing in some rows and otherwise reads once, few, many or a size class.

d_gene	v_gene	abundance	j_gene	CDR3nt	CDR3aa
NA	TRBV11-3	NA	TRBJ1-1	TGTGCCAGCAGTTCCCCCCGAGAGGCTGAAGCTTTCTTT	CASSSPREAEAFF
TRBD2	TRBV29-1	NA	TRBJ2-1	TGCAGCGTTGCCGGTAGCGGGAGGACTTACAATGAGCAGTTCTTC	CSVAGSGRTYNEQFF
TRBD1	TRBV3-1/TRBV3-2	NA	TRBJ2-7	TGTGCCAGCAGCCGGGGGGGACAGGGACTTTCCGGGTTATACGAGCAGTACTTC	CASSRGGQGLSGLYEQYF
NA	TRBV2	NA	TRBJ2-2	TGTGCCAGACGGCGGGACAGCGGGGAGCTGTTTTTT	CARRRDSGELFF
NA	TRBV11-2	NA	TRBJ2-2	TGTGCCAGCAGCTTCAGAACCACCGGGGAGCTGTTTTTT	CASSFRTTGELFF
TRBD1	TRBV6-5	once	TRBJ1-5	TGTGCCAGCACGAGGGGGCCAGATCAGCCCCAGCATTTT	CASTRGPDQPQHF
TRBD1	TRBV24-1	NA	TRBJ1-5	TGTGCCACCAGTGAATCGGGACAGGGCAATCAGCCCCAGCATTTT	CATSESGQGNQPQHF
TRBD1	TRBV18	once	TRBJ1-1	TGTGCCAGCTCCCTGAGAGGACAGGGGAAGGCTGAAGCTTTCTTT	CASSLRGQGKAEAFF
NA	TRBV7-9	NA	TRBJ2-1	TGTGCCAGCAGCTTTCCTCACAATGAGCAGTTCTTC	CASSFPHNEQFF
TRBD1	TRBV7-2	NA	TRBJ1-6	TGTGCCAGCAGCTTCACACAGGGGTATTCACCCCTCCACTTT	CASSFTQGYSPLHF
TRBD2	TRBV5-1	NA	TRBJ2-3	TGCGCCAGCAGCTTGACTAGCGCCATCACAGATACGCAGTATTTT	CASSLTSAITDTQYF
NA	TRBV6-5	NA	TRBJ2-3	TGTGCCAGCAGGAGCCAGGGGCTATTCACAGATACGCAGTATTTT	CASRSQGLFTDTQYF
NA	TRBV28	NA	TRBJ1-2	TGTGCCAGCAGTTTACAGGAGGGCCGCTACACCTTC	CASSLQEGRYTF
TRBD1	TRBV5-1	NA	TRBJ1-1	TGCGCCAGCAGCTTCCTAGGGGGCCGCACTGAAGCTTTCTTT	CASSFLGGRTEAFF
TRBD1	TRBV5-6	NA	TRBJ1-2	TGTGCCAGCAGCTTGGGACAGGGCCAGAACTATGGCTACACCTTC	CASSLGQGQNYGYTF
TRBD2	TRBV15	NA	TRBJ2-7	TGTGCCACCAGCACGACTAGCGGGAATTACGAGCAGTACTTC	CATSTTSGNYEQYF